These 25 T cell receptor beta chains were sequenced from one sample in a study of cytomegalovirus exposure and HLA in healthy donors. This PCR relied on a set of 60 Vbeta primers and 13 Jbeta primers. Method: immunoSEQ multiplex PCR; TCRdb's copy keeps in-frame clones and lacks some. This table holds about 300,000 clones, roughly 85% found once. Sequences were obtained from PBMCs. The receptors derive from a man in his forties in good health and CMV-seropositive.

The genes are TRBV30 and TRBJ2-7, with D hard to call. Germline V gene sequence: CDR1 GTSNPN, CDR2 SVGIG (reference sequence). With 6 bases removed from V and 3 bases from J, the gap between germline ends came to 12 bases. The CDR3 sequence is 12 residues long. For the CDR3, the DNA is TGTGCCTGCACCATTTCGGGCTACGAGCAGTACTTC. This gives the protein CACTISGYEQYF.

With regard to this clone: At one boundary the junction diverges from the germline segment, which might be a read error. The rearrangement uses TRBV6-5 and TRBJ2-5; D might be TRBD1 (6 bases). CDR1 MNHEY and CDR2 SVGAGI come from the germline V gene. The CDR3 length is 15 residues. The CDR3 loop is CAGSLTRGLEETQYF. CDR3 bases: TGTGCCGGCAGCCTCACCAGGGGCTTAGAAGAGACCCAGTACTTC.

DNA of the CDR3: TGTGCCAGCTCACAGGACAGGAAAAATGAGCAGTTCTTC. Its translation is CASSQDRKNEQFF. The chain combines TRBV18 with TRBJ2-1, with TRBD1 matching 7 bases. Germline trimming cut 4 bases from V and 7 bases from J; bases unmatched to any gene: 4. The CDR3 length is 13 residues. The germline V gene encodes CDR1 KGHSH and CDR2 LQKENI.

V and J are TRBV27 and TRBJ2-2, with a possible D match to TRBD2 (6 bases). The CDR3 length is 14 residues. Germline CDR1 and CDR2: MNHEY and SMNVEV (reference sequence). Trimming left V 8 bases short and J 4 bases short, with 14 bases between. The CDR3 DNA sequence: TGTGCCAGCTCTGGGAGGAGGGGCACCGGGGAGCTGTTTTTT. Its protein is CASSGRRGTGELFF.

This clone was observed once. This chain uses TRBV7-9 with TRBJ2-5; 12 bases agree with TRBD1. CDR1 is SEHNR, CDR2 FQNEAQ, per germline (reference sequence). V shed 5 bases and J 2 bases; nucleotides not matched to a gene: 9. The CDR3 has 17 residues. CDR3 in amino acids: CASSLQGQGARQETQYF. The CDR3 DNA is TGTGCCAGCAGCCTACAGGGACAGGGGGCACGGCAAGAGACCCAGTACTTC.

As DNA, the CDR3 is TGTGCCAGTAGTATCCATAGGAGCTCCTACAATGAGCAGTTCTTC. Protein: CASSIHRSSYNEQFF. The V and J genes are TRBV19 and TRBJ2-1; no reliable D call. CDR1 and CDR2 (germline): LNHDA, SQIVND (reference sequence). This CDR3 has 15 residues. V was cut by 3 bases and J by 0 bases, with 9 bases left in between.

V usage is TRBV10-1 and J usage is TRBJ1-2; D is possibly TRBD1 (6 bases). The V end lost 11 bases, the J end lost 0 bases, and 13 bases lay between the germline ends. The germline gives CDR1 WNHNN, CDR2 SYGVQD (reference sequence). The CDR3 totals 13 residues. CDR3 sequence (DNA): TGCGCCGGTATTTCAGGGGCTAACTATGGCTACACCTTC. It translates to CAGISGANYGYTF.

The J gene is TRBJ2-1, the V gene TRBV14, with 10 positions matching TRBD2. The junction had 7 bases not matched to a gene; V was cut back by 2 bases and J by 9 bases. Germline V lookup: CDR1 SGHDN, CDR2 FVKESK. The CDR3 has 15 amino acids. CDR3 DNA: TGTGCCAGCAGCCAAAGGACTAGCGGAGGGGGTGAGCAGTTCTTC. Translated: CASSQRTSGGGEQFF.

The chain links TRBV7-2 to TRBJ2-7, with TRBD2 as a possible D gene (6 bases). V lost 5 bases, J lost 0 bases, and 14 bases lay in between. Germline lookup yields CDR1 SGHTA and CDR2 FQGNSA. This CDR3 is built from 15 residues. CDR3 loop: CASSLRGLGSYEQYF. In nucleotides, the CDR3 is TGTGCCAGCAGCCTAAGGGGACTTGGCTCCTACGAGCAGTACTTC.

The V call is TRBV30, the J call TRBJ2-1; 8 nucleotides match TRBD1. The CDR3 spans 15 residues. Germline V gene data show CDR1 as GTSNPN and CDR2 as SVGIG (reference sequence). The junction had 9 bases not matched to a gene; V was cut back by 2 bases and J by 6 bases. The CDR3 bases are TGTGCCTGGAGTTTGGGGACAGGCCCTCCCAATGAGCAGTTCTTC. Translated, it gives CAWSLGTGPPNEQFF.

This sequence joins TRBV7-9 and TRBJ1-4; 7 bases align to TRBD1. There are 14 residues in the CDR3. CDR1 is SEHNR, CDR2 FQNEAQ, per germline (reference sequence). V dropped 6 bases and J dropped 4; count of bases not matched to a gene: 5. The CDR3 DNA reads as TGTGCCAGCAGTATACAGGGGAATAATGAAAAACTGTTTTTT. Protein product: CASSIQGNNEKLFF.

The chain joins TRBV5-8 to TRBJ2-5; D unclear. This CDR3 comprises 13 residues. Between the trimmed V and J ends, which lost 0 bases and 3 bases, there was a span of 6 bases. Germline V gives CDR1 SGHTS, CDR2 YDEGEE. The CDR3 loop is CASSLDTKETQYF. The DNA for the CDR3 is TGTGCCAGCAGCTTGGACACTAAAGAGACCCAGTACTTC.

The V gene is TRBV10-3, the J gene TRBJ2-7, with 8 bases lining up with TRBD1. The CDR3 loop spans 15 amino acids. Germline V gene lookup returns CDR1 ENHRY and CDR2 SYGVKD. The V and J ends lost 2 bases and 3 bases, in that order; junction bases with no gene match: 6. CDR3 sequence reads: CAISEVGQGYYEQYF. CDR3 DNA: TGTGCCATCAGTGAGGTTGGACAGGGATACTACGAGCAGTACTTC.

This clone appeared a single time. The rearrangement links TRBV19 to TRBJ2-3; 7 nucleotides agree with TRBD2. The CDR3 loop spans 16 amino acids. Germline V lookup: CDR1 LNHDA, CDR2 SQIVND (reference sequence). Unmatched junction bases numbered 6, after V lost 3 bases and J lost 0 bases. The CDR3 DNA reads TGTGCCAGTAGTATGGCAGCGGGGTTGAGCACAGATACGCAGTATTTT. Translation: CASSMAAGLSTDTQYF.

This rearrangement joins TRBV28 to TRBJ2-3, with D uncertain. Germline lookup yields CDR1 MDHEN and CDR2 SYDVKM. The CDR3 is 12 amino acids. V lost 6 bases and J lost 2, with 6 bases in between. The CDR3 DNA sequence: TGTGCCAGCAGCACCTACACAGATACGCAGTATTTT. This sequence encodes CASSTYTDTQYF.

The CDR3 nucleotides read TGTGCCAGCGGGCGGGGAGGCTCTGGAAACACCATATATTTT. Translation: CASGRGGSGNTIYF. V is TRBV6-1 and J is TRBJ1-3, with no clear D. V gave up 8 bases and J gave up 0 bases, with 11 bases separating them. The germline CDR1 and CDR2 sequences are MNHNS and SASEGT. There are 14 residues in the CDR3.

V gene TRBV5-1 combines with J gene TRBJ2-2, with 10 bases lining up with TRBD2. The CDR3 is 17 amino acids. J was trimmed by 6 bases and V by 0 bases; bases with no gene match: 8. The germline gives CDR1 SGHRS, CDR2 YFSETQ. The CDR3: CASSLESLAGVSGELFF. CDR3 nucleotide sequence: TGCGCCAGCAGCTTGGAGTCGCTAGCGGGAGTTTCCGGGGAGCTGTTTTTT.

V usage is TRBV14 and J usage is TRBJ2-3; the D gene is possibly TRBD1 (5 bases). The CDR3 is made up of 15 amino acids. CDR1 is SGHDN and CDR2 is FVKESK in the germline V gene. Deletions cut 2 bases from V and 0 bases from J, with 9 bases between. The CDR3 is CASSQRRQSTDTQYF. As DNA, the CDR3 is TGTGCCAGCAGCCAAAGGCGACAGAGCACAGATACGCAGTATTTT.

V and J are TRBV5-6 and TRBJ2-1; weak D call: TRBD1 (5 bases). V dropped 0 bases and J dropped 3 bases, with 13 bases sitting between them. The germline CDR1 and CDR2 sequences are SGHDT and YYEEEE. The CDR3 contains 16 residues. CDR3 amino acids: CASSLARAQHYNEQFF. DNA for the CDR3: TGTGCCAGCAGCTTGGCCAGGGCCCAACACTACAATGAGCAGTTCTTC.

The V call is TRBV11-3, the J call TRBJ2-1, with 9 bases identical to TRBD2. The germline CDR1 and CDR2 sequences are SGHNT and YENEEA. Trimming at V came to 0 bases and at J to 9 bases, leaving 9 bases not matched to a gene. The CDR3 is 16 residues long. The CDR3 region is CASSLDVREGPVEQFF. The DNA for the CDR3 is TGTGCCAGCAGCTTAGATGTGCGGGAGGGCCCCGTTGAGCAGTTCTTC.

CDR3 DNA: TGCGCCAGCAGCTTTCGTCCGGACCCAACAAAGGGACAGGGATTCAGCTACGAGCAGTACTTC. It codes for CASSFRPDPTKGQGFSYEQYF. This chain uses TRBV5-1 with TRBJ2-7; 9 nucleotides align to TRBD1. V shed 2 bases and J 3 bases; nucleotides not matched to a gene: 24. CDR1 and CDR2 from the germline V gene are SGHRS and YFSETQ. The CDR3 runs to 21 residues. The complete variable domain, with remaining parts taken from reference TRBV5-1 and TRBJ2-7, reads KAGVTQTPRYLIKTRGQQVTLSCSPISGHRSVSWYQQTPGQGLQFLFEYFSETQRNKGNFPGRFSGRQFSNSRSEMNVSTLELGDSALYLCASSFRPDPTKGQGFSYEQYFGPGTRLTVT.

V is TRBV12-5 and J is TRBJ2-3, with 15 bases identical to TRBD2. With 7 bases clipped from V and 1 base from J, the junction kept 6 bases outside the gene matches. CDR1 is LGHNT and CDR2 is FRNRAP in the germline V gene. There are 17 residues in the CDR3. CDR3 nucleotide sequence: TGTGCTAGTGCCGGACTAGCGGGAGGGCACGGCACAGATACGCAGTATTTT. Amino acids: CASAGLAGGHGTDTQYF.

The V call is TRBV28, the J call TRBJ1-1; no definite D call. The CDR3 loop spans 13 amino acids. V lost 7 bases and J 3 bases, leaving 12 bases between the germline ends. Germline V gene lookup returns CDR1 MDHEN and CDR2 SYDVKM. In nucleotides, the CDR3 is TGTGCCAGCACACAGCAAACGGACACTGAAGCTTTCTTT. Translated, it gives CASTQQTDTEAFF.

V usage is TRBV7-3 and J usage is TRBJ2-3, with 8 bases identical to TRBD2. V gave up 5 bases and J gave up 0 bases; unmatched junction bases: 7. CDR1 and CDR2 from the germline V gene are SGHTA and FQGTGA. The length of the CDR3 is 16 residues. The CDR3 DNA follows: TGTGCCAGCAGCCCTTGGGGCGGGGGGAGCACAGATACGCAGTATTTT. Translation: CASSPWGGGSTDTQYF.

The count of this clone is one. CDR3 protein: CASSLDGRSNQPQHF. The CDR3 coding sequence is TGTGCCAGCAGCTTAGATGGCAGGAGCAATCAGCCCCAGCATTTT. This chain connects TRBV11-3 to TRBJ1-5; D gene ambiguous. The CDR3 is 15 amino acids. Trimming took 0 bases from V and 1 from J, leaving 7 bases between them. CDR1 is SGHNT, CDR2 YENEEA, per germline.